A few counts support the clone carrying this T cell receptor beta chain. Trimming left V 3 bases short and J 1 base short, with 9 bases between. This CDR3 has 15 residues. Germline assignment: CDR1 ENHRY and CDR2 SYGVKD. TCRdb re-analysed the RT-PCR reads in MiXCR, keeping a single row per CDR3 protein. The sample shows about 400,000 distinct CDR3 sequences, 16% of them seen only once. This sample stems from a study of patients and donors after allogeneic stem cell transplantation. Sequencing was carried out using blood, either unsorted or a sorted T cell fraction (not recorded which). The rearrangement uses TRBV10-3 and TRBJ2-2; possible D gene TRBD2, 6 bases. The TCR originated in a human donor who was either an allogeneic HSCT recipient or a stem cell or donor lymphocyte infusion donor (not recorded which). It is not recorded whose cells these are; they may come from a transplant donor. The CDR3 is CAISDPGLNTGELFF. CDR3 bases: TGTGCCATCAGTGACCCGGGACTGAACACCGGGGAGCTGTTTTTT.